The source of this T cell receptor (beta chain) is a study of Ad26.COV2.S vaccination and SARS-CoV-2 variants. This CDR3 has 16 residues. V lost 2 bases to trimming and J lost 0 bases, with 11 bases between them. Germline V gives CDR1 SEHNR, CDR2 FQNEAQ (reference sequence). Produced via immunoSEQ multiplex PCR; TCRdb's table is partial and in-frame only. The table has roughly 300,000 clones, around 89% seen once. Treatment indicated: some 20 received Ad26.COV2.S at low or high dose, single or two shots; a few received placebo; per-sample allocation not given. Day 63 following the first vaccine or placebo injection was when the samples were taken.

Specimen: peripheral blood, collected in a trial of Ad26.COV2.S vaccine versus placebo. The sequence came from a person between 18 and 65 years old who received the Ad26.COV2.S COVID-19 vaccine or a placebo. V and J are TRBV7-9 and TRBJ2-1, with TRBD2 as a possible D gene (5 bases). CDR3 nucleotides: TGTGCCAGCAGCTTAACAGCGGAGAGCTCCTACAATGAGCAGTTCTTC. This encodes CASSLTAESSYNEQFF.